This T cell receptor (beta chain) was found in a study of T cells in tumors after PD-1 blockade. The method was immunoSEQ multiplex PCR; TCRdb's version includes in-frame clones alone and lacks a portion of them. The repertoire has tens of thousands of clones, 74% of them found once; the top ten carry about 4.8%. V was shortened by 2 bases and J by 4 bases, with 9 bases between the two germline ends. Germline V lookup: CDR1 MNHEY, CDR2 SVGAGI. The CDR3 is 14 amino acids. The receptor's source is a human donor with basal cell carcinoma. The J gene is TRBJ1-5, the V gene TRBV6-5; the D gene is possibly TRBD1 (5 bases). The specimen comprised PBMCs, sampled after anti-PD-1 treatment. The CDR3 DNA is TGTGCCAGCAGTTACCAGGGTGGAAATCAGCCCCAGCATTTT. This sequence encodes CASSYQGGNQPQHF.